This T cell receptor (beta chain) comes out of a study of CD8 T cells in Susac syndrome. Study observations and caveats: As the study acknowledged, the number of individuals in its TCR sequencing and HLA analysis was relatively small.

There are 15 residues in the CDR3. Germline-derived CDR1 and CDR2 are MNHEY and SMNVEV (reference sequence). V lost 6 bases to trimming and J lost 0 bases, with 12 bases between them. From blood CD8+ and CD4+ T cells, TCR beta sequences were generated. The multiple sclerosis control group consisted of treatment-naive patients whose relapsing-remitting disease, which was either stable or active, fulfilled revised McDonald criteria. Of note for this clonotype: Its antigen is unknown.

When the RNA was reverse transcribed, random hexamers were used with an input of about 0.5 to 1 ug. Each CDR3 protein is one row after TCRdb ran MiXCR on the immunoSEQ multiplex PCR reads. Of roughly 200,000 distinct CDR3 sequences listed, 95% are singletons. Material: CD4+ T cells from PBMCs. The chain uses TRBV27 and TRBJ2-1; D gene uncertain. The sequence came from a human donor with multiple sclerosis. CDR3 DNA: TGTGCCAGCAGACCAAGGGCGTACTCCTACAATGAGCAGTTCTTC. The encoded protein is CASRPRAYSYNEQFF.